This T cell receptor (beta chain) was recovered during a study of beta chain features in type 1 diabetes. Study-level background: All samples combined gave about 100 million sorted cells for examination.

Only a few counts were recorded for this clone. The entirety of the isolated RNA underwent reverse transcription, so expressed TCRB transcripts were sequenced. TCRdb keeps only in-frame clones here, not all; method: immunoSEQ multiplex PCR. The table lists approximately 340,000 clones, about 16% of them singletons. The CDR3 spans 12 residues. Germline CDR1 reads GTSNPN; CDR2 reads SVGIG (reference sequence). V shed 2 bases and J shed 4 bases, with 8 bases lying between them. This chain links TRBV30 with TRBJ1-2; D unclear. Sequenced: naive CD4+ T cells from blood. The clonotype originates from a woman younger than 30 in good health. CDR3 in amino acids: CAWSPESYGYTF. The CDR3 DNA reads TGTGCCTGGAGTCCAGAAAGCTATGGCTACACCTTC.